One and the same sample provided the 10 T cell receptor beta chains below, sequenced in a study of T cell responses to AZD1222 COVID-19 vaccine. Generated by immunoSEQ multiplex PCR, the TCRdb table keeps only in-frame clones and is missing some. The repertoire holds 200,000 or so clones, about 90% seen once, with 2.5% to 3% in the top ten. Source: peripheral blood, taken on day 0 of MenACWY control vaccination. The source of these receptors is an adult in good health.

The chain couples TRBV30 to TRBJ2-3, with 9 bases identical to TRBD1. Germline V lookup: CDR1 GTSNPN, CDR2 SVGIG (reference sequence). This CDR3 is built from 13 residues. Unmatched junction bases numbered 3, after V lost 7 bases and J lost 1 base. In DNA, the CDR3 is TGTGCCTCCCGGGACAGGGGCACAGATACGCAGTATTTT. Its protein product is CASRDRGTDTQYF.

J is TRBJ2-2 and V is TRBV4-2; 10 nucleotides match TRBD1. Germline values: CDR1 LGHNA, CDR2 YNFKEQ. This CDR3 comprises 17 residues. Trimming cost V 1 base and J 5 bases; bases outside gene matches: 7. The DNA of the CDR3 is TGTGCCAGCAGCCAAGCCGGGACAGGGGATGGAACCGGGGAGCTGTTTTTT. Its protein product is CASSQAGTGDGTGELFF.

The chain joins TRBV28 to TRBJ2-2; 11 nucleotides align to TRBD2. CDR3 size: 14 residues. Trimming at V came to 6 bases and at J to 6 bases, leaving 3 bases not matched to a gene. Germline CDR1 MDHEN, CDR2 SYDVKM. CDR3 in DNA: TGTGCCAGCAGCACTAGCGGGAGTGCCGGGGAGCTGTTTTTT. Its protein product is CASSTSGSAGELFF. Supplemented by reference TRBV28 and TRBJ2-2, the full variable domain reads DVKVTQSSRYLVKRTGEKVFLECVQDMDHENMFWYRQDPGLGLRLIYFSYDVKMKEKGDIPEGYSVSREKKERFSLILESASTNQTSMYLCASSTSGSAGELFFGEGSRLTVL.

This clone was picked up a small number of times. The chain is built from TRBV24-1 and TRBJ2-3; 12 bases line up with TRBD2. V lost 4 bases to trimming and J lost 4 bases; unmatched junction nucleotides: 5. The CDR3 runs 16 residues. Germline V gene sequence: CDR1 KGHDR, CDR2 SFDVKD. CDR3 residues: CATSERLAGVSDTQYF. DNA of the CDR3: TGTGCCACCAGTGAGAGACTAGCGGGGGTCTCAGATACGCAGTATTTT.

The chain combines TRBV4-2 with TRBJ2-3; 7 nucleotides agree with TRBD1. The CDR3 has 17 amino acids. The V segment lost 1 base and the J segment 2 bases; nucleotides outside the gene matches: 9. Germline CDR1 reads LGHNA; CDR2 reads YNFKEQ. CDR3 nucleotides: TGTGCCAGCAGCCAAGCGATAAGGGGGCGAAACACAGATACGCAGTATTTT. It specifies CASSQAIRGRNTDTQYF.

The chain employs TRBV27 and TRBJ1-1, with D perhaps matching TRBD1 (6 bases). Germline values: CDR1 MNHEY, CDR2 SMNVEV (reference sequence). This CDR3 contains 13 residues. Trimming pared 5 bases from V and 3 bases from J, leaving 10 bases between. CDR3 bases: TGTGCCAGCAGTAGTGGACAGTACACTGAAGCTTTCTTT. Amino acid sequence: CASSSGQYTEAFF.

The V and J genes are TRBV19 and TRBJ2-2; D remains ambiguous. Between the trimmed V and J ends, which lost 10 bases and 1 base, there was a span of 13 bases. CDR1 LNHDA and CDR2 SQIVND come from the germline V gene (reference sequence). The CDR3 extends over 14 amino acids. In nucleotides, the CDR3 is TGTGCCATCGAAGGGCAAAGGAACACCGGGGAGCTGTTTTTT. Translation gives CAIEGQRNTGELFF.

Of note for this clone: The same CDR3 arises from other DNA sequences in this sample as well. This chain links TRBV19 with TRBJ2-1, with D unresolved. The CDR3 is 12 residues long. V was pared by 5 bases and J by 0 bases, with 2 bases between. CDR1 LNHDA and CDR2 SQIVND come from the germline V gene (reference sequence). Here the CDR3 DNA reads TGTGCCAGTAGTCCCTCCTACAATGAGCAGTTCTTC. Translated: CASSPSYNEQFF.

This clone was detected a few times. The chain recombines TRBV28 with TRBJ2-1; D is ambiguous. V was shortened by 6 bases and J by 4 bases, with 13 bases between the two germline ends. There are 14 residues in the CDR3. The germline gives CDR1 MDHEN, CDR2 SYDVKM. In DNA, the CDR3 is TGTGCCAGCAGCCCCACGTTGGGGTACAATGAGCAGTTCTTC. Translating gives CASSPTLGYNEQFF.

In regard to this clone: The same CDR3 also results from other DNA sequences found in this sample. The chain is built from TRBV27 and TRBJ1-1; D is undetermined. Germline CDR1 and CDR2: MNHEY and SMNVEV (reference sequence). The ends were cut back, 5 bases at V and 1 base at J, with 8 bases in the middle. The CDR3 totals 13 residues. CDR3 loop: CASSLTKNTEAFF. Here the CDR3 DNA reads TGTGCCAGCAGTCTAACAAAGAACACTGAAGCTTTCTTT.